The rows below give T cell receptor beta chains drawn from one sample of a study of response to subunit inactivated influenza vaccine. A single record per CDR3 protein comes from TCRdb applying MiXCR to the RT-PCR reads. The table shows about 540,000 distinct CDR3 sequences, with approximately 22% occurring only once. The same specimen was also included in a second study, on T cells expressing NK-cell markers.

Sequencing used CD4+ T cells sorted from PBMCs, obtained roughly 12 days after vaccination. These TCRs come from a man aged 50 to 59 who received an inactivated influenza vaccine. CDR3s leave out the opening cysteine and the closing phenylalanine or tryptophan. D genes are given only for firm matches.

v_gene | d_gene | CDR3aa
TRBV18 | NA | ASSPRTTVKETQY
TRBV6-5 | NA | ASSYSIVGNQPQH
TRBV20-1 | NA | SAREGRGTDTQY
TRBV2 | NA | ASSEAHENQPQH
TRBV20-1 | TRBD2 | SAPRFGTSGKNEQF
TRBV3-1 | NA | ASSQAGTLEQY
TRBV7-6 | TRBD2 | ASSQRTSGGPGDTQY
TRBV7-3 | NA | ASSLMPSTDTQY
TRBV6-1 | TRBD1 | ASRDRDLYSPLH
TRBV7-2 | NA | ASSLARDGQPQH
TRBV10-2 | TRBD1 | ASSEAGGSSPLH
TRBV3-1 | TRBD1 | ASSQYSGGRGEQY
TRBV12-3/TRBV12-4 | TRBD1 | ASSLIMGRGSGELF
TRBV29-1 | NA | SVEGGRREEQY
TRBV7-2 | NA | ASSLSPNQETQY
TRBV3-1 | TRBD2 | ASSLTNPLAGAEQF
TRBV28 | NA | ASRPTLGRGNSPLH
TRBV5-1 | TRBD1 | ASSWGTGARETQY
TRBV4-3 | NA | ASSQGHSSDEQF
TRBV28 | TRBD1 | ASSPEGQGILEAF
TRBV20-1 | NA | SASPDNGNTIY
TRBV9 | NA | ASSAQGRTGELF
TRBV29-1 | TRBD2 | SVEALAGVGETQY
TRBV6-5 | TRBD2 | ASSYVRGLAGLAHHEQY
TRBV20-1 | NA | SARDPWDTYSYEQY
TRBV24-1 | TRBD1 | ATSDHRTGNNQPQH
TRBV6-2/TRBV6-3 | TRBD2 | ASRAGAFTGELF
TRBV4-2 | TRBD1 | ASSPHHGTDQFGNTIY
TRBV24-1 | NA | ATSDSLQTVAQY
TRBV3-1 | NA | ASSQDTSKETQY
TRBV20-1 | TRBD2 | SANRLAGQETQY
TRBV5-1 | TRBD1 | ASSTSGTASYNEQF
TRBV6-6 | TRBD1 | ASSPKTGGEQY
TRBV28 | TRBD2 | ASSFQLWGEGLYEQF
TRBV30 | NA | AWSGGSYVQY
TRBV15 | NA | ATSRDRGNSNQPQH
TRBV10-3 | NA | AIREEGGGSYNEQF
TRBV18 | NA | ASSPNPRDNLH
TRBV6-5 | NA | ASSYDSKNYGYT
TRBV5-5 | TRBD2 | ASSLGPGGRGDNEQF